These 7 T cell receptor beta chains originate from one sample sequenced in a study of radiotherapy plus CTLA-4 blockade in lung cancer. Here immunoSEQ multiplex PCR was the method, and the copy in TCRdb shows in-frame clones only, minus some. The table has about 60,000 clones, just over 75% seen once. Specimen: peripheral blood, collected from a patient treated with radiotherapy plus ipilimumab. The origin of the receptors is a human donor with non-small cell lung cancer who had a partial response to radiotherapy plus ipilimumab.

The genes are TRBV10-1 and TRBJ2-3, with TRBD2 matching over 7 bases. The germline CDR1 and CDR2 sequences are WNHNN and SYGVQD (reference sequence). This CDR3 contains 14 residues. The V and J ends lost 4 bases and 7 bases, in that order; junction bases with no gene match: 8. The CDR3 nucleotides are TGCGCCAGCAGTGGGGGACTACCGGGCAATACGCAGTATTTT. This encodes CASSGGLPGNTQYF.

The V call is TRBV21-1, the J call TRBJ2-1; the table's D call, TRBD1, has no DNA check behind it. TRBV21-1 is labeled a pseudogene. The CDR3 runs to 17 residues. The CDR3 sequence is CASSIYSRDRPYNEQFF. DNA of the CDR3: TGTGCCAGCAGCATATATTCCCGGGACAGGCCCTACAATGAGCAGTTCTTC.

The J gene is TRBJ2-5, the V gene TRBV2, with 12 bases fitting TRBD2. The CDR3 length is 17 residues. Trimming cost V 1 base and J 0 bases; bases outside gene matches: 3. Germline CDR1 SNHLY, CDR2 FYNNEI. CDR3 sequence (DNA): TGTGCCAGCAGTGAAGAGAGGACTAGCGGGGACCAAGAGACCCAGTACTTC. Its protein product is CASSEERTSGDQETQYF.

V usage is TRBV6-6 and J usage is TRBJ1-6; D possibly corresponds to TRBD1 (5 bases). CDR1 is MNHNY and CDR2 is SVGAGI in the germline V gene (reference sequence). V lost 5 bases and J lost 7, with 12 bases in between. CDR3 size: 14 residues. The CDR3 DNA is TGTGCCAGCAGTCACACAGGTGTAAATTCACCCCTCCACTTT. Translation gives CASSHTGVNSPLHF.

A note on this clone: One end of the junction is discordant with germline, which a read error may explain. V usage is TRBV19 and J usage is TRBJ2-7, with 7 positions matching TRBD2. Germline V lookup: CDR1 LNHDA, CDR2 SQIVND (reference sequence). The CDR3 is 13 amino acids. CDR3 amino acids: CASRPGGSSEQYF. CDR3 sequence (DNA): TGTGCCAGTAGGCCGGGAGGCTCCTCCGAGCAGTACTTC.

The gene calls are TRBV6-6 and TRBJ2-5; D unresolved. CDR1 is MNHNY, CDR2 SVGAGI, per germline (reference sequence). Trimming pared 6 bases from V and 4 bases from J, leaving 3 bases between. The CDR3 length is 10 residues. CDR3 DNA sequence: TGTGCCAGCAGCGGAGAGACCCAGTACTTC. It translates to CASSGETQYF.

The CDR3 sequence: CASSPKNTGELFF. The CDR3 DNA follows: TGTGCCAGCAGCCCCAAGAACACCGGGGAGCTGTTTTTT. The chain links TRBV14 to TRBJ2-2; D is unclear. CDR3 length: 13 residues. The V end lost 4 bases, the J end lost 1 base, and 4 bases lay between the germline ends. Germline CDR1 reads SGHDN; CDR2 reads FVKESK. Supplemented by reference TRBV14 and TRBJ2-2, the full variable domain reads EAGVTQFPSHSVIEKGQTVTLRCDPISGHDNLYWYRRVMGKEIKFLLHFVKESKQDESGMPNNRFLAERTGGTYSTLKVQPAELEDSGVYFCASSPKNTGELFFGEGSRLTVL.